The 9 T cell receptor beta chains in this list originate from one sample, sequenced in a study of blood T cell repertoires in COVID-19. Sequencing was performed with immunoSEQ multiplex PCR; in TCRdb, only in-frame clones are kept and a portion is missing. The table records about 250,000 clones, roughly 80% of them present only once. Sequences were obtained from peripheral blood. Source of these receptors: a woman of 80 years or more with acute or convalescent COVID-19.

This chain connects TRBV19 to TRBJ1-1; 9 bases map to TRBD1. V was clipped by 0 bases and J by 10 bases; unmatched bases: 0. The CDR3 length is 12 residues. Germline lookup yields CDR1 LNHDA and CDR2 SQIVND (reference sequence). The CDR3 sequence: CASSIEDRGAFF. Written as DNA, the CDR3 is TGTGCCAGTAGTATAGAGGACAGGGGAGCTTTCTTT.

The V call is TRBV10-3, the J call TRBJ2-7; TRBD1 agrees at 11 bases. This CDR3 has 14 residues. The V and J ends lost 6 bases and 2 bases, in that order; junction bases with no gene match: 3. Germline V CDR1 and CDR2: ENHRY, SYGVKD. CDR3 in DNA: TGTGCCATCAGGGGGACAGGGGGTCCCTACGAGCAGTACTTC. Amino acids: CAIRGTGGPYEQYF.

J is TRBJ1-6 and V is TRBV13, with 11 nucleotides matching TRBD1. The V and J ends lost 4 bases and 11 bases, in that order; junction bases with no gene match: 7. Germline V gives CDR1 PRHDT, CDR2 FYEKMQ (reference sequence). The CDR3 spans 15 residues. The CDR3 region is CASSYSGQGAAPLHF. The CDR3 DNA sequence: TGTGCCAGCAGCTACAGCGGACAGGGGGCTGCACCCCTCCACTTT.

This chain's CDR3 is CASSPGQGAQILPGNTIYF. DNA for the CDR3: TGTGCCAGCAGCCCTGGACAGGGGGCGCAGATTTTGCCTGGAAACACCATATATTTT. J is TRBJ1-3 and V is TRBV7-6, with 11 bases matching TRBD1. Germline CDR1 and CDR2: SGHVS and FNYEAQ. J gave up 2 bases and V 5 bases, and 14 bases lay outside the gene matches. The CDR3 is 19 amino acids.

The J gene is TRBJ1-3, the V gene TRBV6-5; the D gene is possibly TRBD1 (6 bases). Germline V CDR1 and CDR2: MNHEY, SVGAGI. The CDR3 runs to 13 residues. V dropped 7 bases and J dropped 3 bases, with 10 bases sitting between them. The CDR3 bases are TGTGCCAGCACAGGGGAGCTTGGAAACACCATATATTTT. Translation gives CASTGELGNTIYF.

J is TRBJ1-5 and V is TRBV27; the D gene is possibly TRBD1 (5 bases). Germline V gives CDR1 MNHEY, CDR2 SMNVEV (reference sequence). The germline V and J ends were trimmed by 7 bases and 0 bases, with 25 bases remaining between them. This CDR3 has 19 residues. This chain's CDR3 is CASKLWGERVESSNQPQHF. Written as DNA, the CDR3 is TGTGCCAGCAAACTATGGGGGGAGAGGGTAGAAAGTAGCAATCAGCCCCAGCATTTT.

The rearrangement links TRBV19 to TRBJ1-5; D not certain. The length of the CDR3 is 13 residues. Germline V lookup: CDR1 LNHDA, CDR2 SQIVND (reference sequence). V dropped 6 bases and J dropped 3 bases, with 9 bases sitting between them. The CDR3 DNA reads as TGTGCCAGTAGCTTCGTTATCAATCAGCCCCAGCATTTT. Translating it yields CASSFVINQPQHF.

The sample holds a few counts of this clone. V and J are TRBV3-1 (or the pseudogene TRBV3-2) and TRBJ1-1; possibly TRBD1 for D (5 bases). The CDR3 has 14 amino acids. Germline CDR1 is LGHDT and CDR2 is YNNKEL (reference sequence). V gave up 1 base and J gave up 4 bases, with 10 bases separating them. The CDR3 loop reads CASSQGEGFTEAFF. CDR3 in DNA: TGTGCCAGCAGCCAAGGGGAGGGGTTCACTGAAGCTTTCTTT.

This rearrangement joins TRBV6-5 to TRBJ1-5; D gene ambiguous. The CDR3 loop spans 14 amino acids. V gave up 6 bases and J gave up 3 bases, with 12 bases separating them. In germline, CDR1 is MNHEY, CDR2 SVGAGI. The CDR3 reads CASRRERANQPQHF. CDR3 sequence (DNA): TGTGCCAGCAGGAGGGAAAGGGCCAATCAGCCCCAGCATTTT.